The 4 T cell receptor beta chains below all came from one sample that was sequenced in a study of cytomegalovirus exposure and HLA in healthy donors. In the PCR, 60 Vbeta and 13 Jbeta primers were used. Here immunoSEQ multiplex PCR was the method, and the copy in TCRdb shows in-frame clones only, minus some. This table has 120,000 to 150,000 clones, roughly 80% appearing once. The specimen sequenced was PBMCs. These receptors all come from a female donor in good health and CMV-seronegative.

The chain couples TRBV5-6 to TRBJ2-1; 10 nucleotides match TRBD2. Germline V gives CDR1 SGHDT, CDR2 YYEEEE. V was pared by 0 bases and J by 1 base, with 4 bases of the junction left unmatched. The CDR3 runs 17 residues. The CDR3, as DNA: TGTGCCAGCAGCTTGGGACTAGCGGGTTATTCCTACAATGAGCAGTTCTTC. This codes for CASSLGLAGYSYNEQFF.

The chain's CDR3 is CASTLDRGPGNTIYF. The CDR3 DNA sequence: TGTGCCAGTACCCTGGACAGGGGGCCTGGAAACACCATATATTTT. V and J are TRBV19 and TRBJ1-3, with TRBD1 identical over 11 bases. Germline CDR1 reads LNHDA; CDR2 reads SQIVND (reference sequence). The CDR3 loop spans 15 amino acids. The J segment lost 2 bases and the V segment lost 7 bases, leaving 4 bases of the junction unmatched.

The chain has TRBV6-1 and TRBJ1-2, with 7 bases identical to TRBD1. The trim removed 6 bases at V and 7 bases at J, leaving 8 bases unmatched. CDR1 is MNHNS and CDR2 is SASEGT in the germline V gene. There are 13 residues in the CDR3. CDR3 bases: TGTGCCAGCAGGCTTGGACAGGTCGGTGGCTACACCTTC. Translating it yields CASRLGQVGGYTF.

This clone turned up a few times. The V call is TRBV19, the J call TRBJ1-2, with TRBD1 matching 8 bases. V shed 3 bases and J 3 bases; nucleotides not matched to a gene: 9. This CDR3 comprises 16 residues. Germline V gene sequence: CDR1 LNHDA, CDR2 SQIVND (reference sequence). CDR3 sequence (DNA): TGTGCCAGTAGTATCGACGGGGCAGGGGGCGACTATGGCTACACCTTC. Protein: CASSIDGAGGDYGYTF. Together with reference TRBV19 and TRBJ1-2, the CDR3 gives the full variable domain: DGGITQSPKYLFRKEGQNVTLSCEQNLNHDAMYWYRQDPGQGLRLIYYSQIVNDFQKGDIAEGYSVSREKKESFPLTVTSAQKNPTAFYLCASSIDGAGGDYGYTFGSGTRLTVV.